The 29 T cell receptor beta chains reported below all come from one sample, sequenced in a study of T cell responses to AZD1222 COVID-19 vaccine. The repertoire was sequenced with immunoSEQ multiplex PCR; TCRdb's copy has only in-frame clones and lacks some. The data contain around 100,000 clones, approximately 91% of them singletons. Sequencing was performed on peripheral blood, taken on day 0 of AZD1222 vaccination. These receptors were collected from an adult in good health.

The chain has TRBV20-1 and TRBJ2-2; D is tentatively TRBD1 or TRBD2 (5 bases each). The CDR3 extends over 14 amino acids. Per the germline V gene, CDR1 is DFQATT and CDR2 is SNEGSKA (reference sequence). The CDR3 sequence: CSASRGLPTGELFF. The CDR3 region has the DNA TGCAGCGCCAGTCGGGGCCTCCCCACCGGGGAGCTGTTTTTT.

CDR3 DNA: TGTGCCAGCAGCTTGACTAGCGGGAGTCCAGATACGCAGTATTTT. Protein sequence: CASSLTSGSPDTQYF. The chain joins TRBV5-4 to TRBJ2-3, with 11 positions matching TRBD2. The CDR3 has 15 amino acids. V was pared by 1 base and J by 4 bases, with 2 bases of the junction left unmatched. The germline CDR1 and CDR2 sequences are SGHNT and YYREEE (reference sequence).

V gene TRBV27 combines with J gene TRBJ2-5; perhaps TRBD2 as D (6 bases). The CDR3 covers 14 residues. Germline assignment: CDR1 MNHEY and CDR2 SMNVEV (reference sequence). V gave up 6 bases and J gave up 5 bases, with 16 bases separating them. The CDR3 DNA reads as TGTGCCAGCAGGGCGGGACCTTCGAGGGAGACCCAGTACTTC. Its protein product is CASRAGPSRETQYF.

The genes are TRBV30 and TRBJ1-3; D is undetermined. This CDR3 has 13 residues. V lost 3 bases and J lost 1, with 7 bases in between. Germline values: CDR1 GTSNPN, CDR2 SVGIG (reference sequence). The CDR3 sequence is CAWSESSGNTIYF. The DNA for the CDR3 is TGTGCCTGGAGCGAATCATCTGGAAACACCATATATTTT. The variable domain in full, with the rest retrieved from reference TRBV30 and TRBJ1-3, is SQTIHQWPATLVQPVGSPLSLECTVEGTSNPNLYWYRQAAGRGLQLLFYSVGIGQISSEVPQNLSASRPQDRQFILSSKKLLLSDSGFYLCAWSESSGNTIYFGEGSWLTVV.

J is TRBJ1-2 and V is TRBV3-1 (or the pseudogene TRBV3-2); D remains ambiguous. V was trimmed by 1 base and J by 8 bases, leaving 8 bases between them. Germline V lookup: CDR1 LGHDT, CDR2 YNNKEL (reference sequence). CDR3 length equals 12 residues. The DNA of the CDR3 is TGTGCCAGCAGCCAAGGTGACTGGGGCTACACCTTC. Translated, it gives CASSQGDWGYTF.

Notes on this clone: One end of the junction is discordant with germline, which a read error may explain. The chain has TRBV7-7 and TRBJ2-1; D may be TRBD1 (8 bases). Germline V lookup: CDR1 SSHAT, CDR2 FNYEAQ (reference sequence). The CDR3 sequence is 13 residues long. Written as DNA, the CDR3 is TGTGCTAGCAGTCTGGACAGGGAGGGTGAGCAGTTCTTC. The encoded protein is CASSLDREGEQFF.

This chain joins TRBV10-3 and TRBJ1-2, with D maybe TRBD1 (5 bases). CDR3 length: 16 residues. Trimming took off 0 bases at V and 4 bases at J, with 15 bases between the two ends. Looked up from germline, CDR1 is ENHRY and CDR2 is SYGVKD. The CDR3 sequence is CAISESMSKGLYGYTF. The CDR3 region has the DNA TGTGCCATCAGTGAGTCGATGTCCAAGGGGCTCTATGGCTACACCTTC.

This chain uses TRBV15 with TRBJ2-7; a weak D match, TRBD1 (5 bases). Germline-derived CDR1 and CDR2 are LNHNV and YYDKDF (reference sequence). Trimming took 2 bases from V and 4 from J, leaving 9 bases between them. The CDR3 is 13 residues long. The CDR3 sequence is CATSRTGKYEQYF. In DNA, the CDR3 is TGTGCCACCAGCAGAACAGGAAAATACGAGCAGTACTTC. Variable domain in full (rest from reference TRBV15 and TRBJ2-7): DAMVIQNPRYQVTQFGKPVTLSCSQTLNHNVMYWYQQKSSQAPKLLFHYYDKDFNNEADTPDNFQSRRPNTSFCFLDIRSPGLGDTAMYLCATSRTGKYEQYFGPGTRLTVT.

V usage is TRBV6-5 and J usage is TRBJ2-1; D might be TRBD2 (6 bases). The germline V gene encodes CDR1 MNHEY and CDR2 SVGAGI. V was clipped by 0 bases and J by 0 bases, with 9 bases between them. The CDR3 is 16 residues long. This chain's CDR3 is CASSYSSGSSYNEQFF. The CDR3 nucleotides read TGTGCCAGCAGTTACTCTAGCGGTAGCTCCTACAATGAGCAGTTCTTC.

V gene TRBV6-5 combines with J gene TRBJ1-2, with D maybe TRBD1 (6 bases). Germline loops: CDR1 MNHEY, CDR2 SVGAGI. V dropped 0 bases and J dropped 7 bases, with 15 bases sitting between them. The CDR3 covers 15 residues. The CDR3 DNA is TGTGCCAGCAGTTACTCCCGCAACAGGGAGGGTGGCTACACCTTC. This encodes CASSYSRNREGGYTF.

The CDR3 loop is CASSPAGGLDEQFF. In DNA form, the CDR3 reads TGTGCCAGCAGTCCCGCGGGAGGGCTTGATGAGCAGTTCTTC. The chain recombines TRBV25-1 with TRBJ2-1, with TRBD2 identical over 9 bases. This CDR3 has 14 amino acids. Germline assignment: CDR1 MGHDK and CDR2 SYGVNS. Losses at the gene ends were 5 bases for V and 8 bases for J; bases not matched to a gene: 7.

The V gene is TRBV27, the J gene TRBJ2-5, with TRBD1 matching over 11 bases. The CDR3 sequence is 15 residues long. V was pared by 5 bases and J by 1 base, with 3 bases of the junction left unmatched. Germline values: CDR1 MNHEY, CDR2 SMNVEV (reference sequence). The CDR3 reads CASSRDRGAQETQYF. CDR3 DNA sequence: TGTGCCAGCAGTAGGGACAGGGGGGCCCAAGAGACCCAGTACTTC.

The chain combines TRBV27 with TRBJ2-7; 8 bases match TRBD1. V dropped 2 bases and J dropped 4; count of bases not matched to a gene: 16. Per germline, CDR1 MNHEY and CDR2 SMNVEV (reference sequence). This CDR3 region has 18 residues. The CDR3 bases are TGTGCCAGCAGTTTAAAGGTCAGGGGGCGATTGAACCCTTACGAGCAGTACTTC. As protein: CASSLKVRGRLNPYEQYF.

The chain recombines TRBV15 with TRBJ2-3; a weak D match, TRBD1 (6 bases). Per the germline V gene, CDR1 is LNHNV and CDR2 is YYDKDF (reference sequence). V gave up 4 bases and J gave up 0 bases, with 11 bases separating them. The CDR3 spans 15 residues. The CDR3 sequence: CATSTSDRSTDTQYF. The CDR3 DNA sequence: TGTGCCACCAGCACCTCGGACAGAAGCACAGATACGCAGTATTTT.

V and J are TRBV15 and TRBJ1-5; D is ambiguous. CDR3 size: 20 residues. Trimming cost V 1 base and J 5 bases, with 27 bases left between them. Germline V gives CDR1 LNHNV, CDR2 YYDKDF (reference sequence). CDR3 sequence: CATSRVPPAAPGFWDQPQHF. The DNA for the CDR3 is TGTGCCACCAGCAGAGTCCCCCCAGCGGCTCCGGGTTTTTGGGATCAGCCCCAGCATTTT.

The V gene is TRBV15, the J gene TRBJ2-5, with D hard to call. Germline V CDR1 and CDR2: LNHNV, YYDKDF (reference sequence). The CDR3 totals 13 residues. V dropped 1 base and J dropped 5 bases, with 8 bases sitting between them. The chain's CDR3 is CATSRGERETQYF. The CDR3 DNA follows: TGTGCCACCAGCAGAGGAGAACGGGAGACCCAGTACTTC.

This clone was detected once. The chain carries TRBV5-5 and TRBJ1-2, with a tentative D call TRBD1 (6 bases). Germline V gene lookup returns CDR1 SGHKS and CDR2 YYEKEE (reference sequence). The CDR3 is made up of 15 amino acids. V lost 4 bases, J lost 0 bases, and 13 bases lay in between. This CDR3 reads CASSRTDITNYGYTF. In DNA form, the CDR3 reads TGTGCCAGCAGCCGGACAGATATTACTAACTATGGCTACACCTTC.

V is TRBV6-1 and J is TRBJ1-5; possibly TRBD1 for D (5 bases). Looked up from germline, CDR1 is MNHNS and CDR2 is SASEGT. The V and J ends lost 3 bases and 5 bases respectively, with 11 bases between them. The CDR3 is 14 residues long. The CDR3 sequence: CASSEYGTDQPQHF. The CDR3 DNA reads as TGTGCCAGCAGTGAGTACGGGACGGATCAGCCCCAGCATTTT.

V is TRBV2 and J is TRBJ1-2, with no clear D. Germline values: CDR1 SNHLY, CDR2 FYNNEI. V dropped 6 bases and J dropped 4 bases, with 21 bases sitting between them. The CDR3 has 16 residues. DNA of the CDR3: TGTGCCAGCAGAGCAATGGAGGGCACGCCGTCCTATGGCTACACCTTC. Its protein product is CASRAMEGTPSYGYTF.

A single count supports this clone. V and J are TRBV25-1 and TRBJ1-2; D call uncertain. Germline V gene sequence: CDR1 MGHDK, CDR2 SYGVNS. The CDR3 length is 13 residues. V lost 5 bases and J 3 bases, leaving 10 bases between the germline ends. The CDR3 protein is CASSPSRYYGYTF. In nucleotides, the CDR3 is TGTGCCAGCAGTCCGTCGAGATACTATGGCTACACCTTC.

The CDR3 DNA follows: TGTGCCAGCAGCTTAAAGACAGATTATAATTCACCCCTCCACTTT. Translation: CASSLKTDYNSPLHF. The chain is built from TRBV7-3 and TRBJ1-6; D is possibly TRBD1 (5 bases). Trimming took 1 base from V and 4 from J, leaving 8 bases between them. The CDR3 runs 15 residues. Looked up from germline, CDR1 is SGHTA and CDR2 is FQGTGA.

DNA for the CDR3: TGTGCCAGCAGTCGTCCTCGACAGGGGAACTATGGCTACACCTTC. Its translation is CASSRPRQGNYGYTF. The V and J genes are TRBV28 and TRBJ1-2, with 8 bases lining up with TRBD1. Germline values: CDR1 MDHEN, CDR2 SYDVKM. The V and J ends lost 5 bases and 2 bases, in that order; junction bases with no gene match: 7. The CDR3 is 15 amino acids.

The V and J genes are TRBV29-1 and TRBJ1-4; 7 bases are shared with TRBD1. J lost 8 bases, V lost 5 bases, and 5 bases had no gene match. Germline assignment: CDR1 SQVTM and CDR2 ANQGSEA. The CDR3 length is 12 residues. DNA for the CDR3: TGCAGCGTTCAACGACAGGGCGAAAAACTGTTTTTT. This translates into CSVQRQGEKLFF.

The V gene is TRBV18, the J gene TRBJ2-5; D is undetermined. Germline CDR1 and CDR2: KGHSH and LQKENI. The CDR3 sequence is 12 residues long. Deletions cut 0 bases from V and 5 bases from J, with 4 bases between. The CDR3 sequence is CASSPPRETQYF. In DNA form, the CDR3 reads TGTGCCAGCTCACCACCCAGGGAGACCCAGTACTTC.

The rearrangement links TRBV12-3 or TRBV12-4 to TRBJ2-1, with D possibly TRBD1 on 5 matching bases. The CDR3 runs 13 residues. Trimming pared 3 bases from V and 15 bases from J, leaving 18 bases between. In DNA form, the CDR3 reads TGTGCCAGCAGTTTGTGGGGCCCTTCCCCAGCGTTCTTC. It encodes CASSLWGPSPAFF.

This CDR3 is CASSELFSNQPQHF. The CDR3 DNA follows: TGTGCCAGCAGTGAGTTGTTTAGCAATCAGCCCCAGCATTTT. The chain joins TRBV2 to TRBJ1-5; D unresolved. Per germline, CDR1 SNHLY and CDR2 FYNNEI. CDR3 length: 14 residues. Trimming shortened V by 3 bases and J by 0 bases, and 6 bases separated the two germline ends.

The chain employs TRBV5-6 and TRBJ2-1, with D unresolved. V was trimmed by 1 base and J by 10 bases, leaving 12 bases between them. This CDR3 comprises 13 residues. Germline assignment: CDR1 SGHDT and CDR2 YYEEEE. The CDR3 reads CASSLIASQEQFF. The DNA of the CDR3 is TGTGCCAGCAGCTTGATAGCCTCTCAGGAGCAGTTCTTC.

V usage is TRBV10-2 and J usage is TRBJ2-7; possibly TRBD2 for D (5 bases). V lost 4 bases and J 3 bases, leaving 10 bases between the germline ends. CDR1 and CDR2 (germline): WSHSY, SAAADI. The CDR3 runs to 13 residues. CDR3 DNA sequence: TGCGCCAGCAGTGGGTGGGAGTTCTACGAGCAGTACTTC. It translates to CASSGWEFYEQYF.

The V and J genes are TRBV11-2 and TRBJ2-1; 13 bases are a match to TRBD2. V lost 4 bases, J lost 8 bases, and 11 bases stayed unmatched. Germline-derived CDR1 and CDR2 are SGHAT and FQNNGV. The CDR3 runs 17 residues. CDR3: CASSYRPGLAGLDEQFF. DNA for the CDR3: TGTGCCAGCAGCTACCGTCCGGGACTAGCGGGATTGGATGAGCAGTTCTTC.